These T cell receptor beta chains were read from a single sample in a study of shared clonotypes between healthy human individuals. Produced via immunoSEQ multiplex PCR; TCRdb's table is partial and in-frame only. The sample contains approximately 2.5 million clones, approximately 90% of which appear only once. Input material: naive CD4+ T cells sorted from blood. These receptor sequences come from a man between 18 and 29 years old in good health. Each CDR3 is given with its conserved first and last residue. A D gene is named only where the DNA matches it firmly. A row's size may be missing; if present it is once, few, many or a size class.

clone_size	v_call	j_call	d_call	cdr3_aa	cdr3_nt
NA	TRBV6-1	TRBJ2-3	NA	CASSATGGGDTQYF	TGTGCCAGCAGTGCCACAGGGGGAGGGGATACGCAGTATTTT
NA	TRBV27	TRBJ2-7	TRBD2	CASSLRPGSGGAYEQYF	TGTGCCAGCAGTTTACGCCCGGGCAGCGGGGGGGCTTACGAGCAGTACTTC
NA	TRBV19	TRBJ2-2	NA	CASRGERWTGELFF	TGTGCCAGTAGAGGGGAAAGGTGGACCGGGGAGCTGTTTTTT
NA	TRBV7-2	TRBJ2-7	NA	CASSYTRTLGHEQYF	TGTGCCAGCAGCTATACCCGGACCCTAGGGCACGAGCAGTACTTC
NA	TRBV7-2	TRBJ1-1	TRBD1	CASTSQGYTEAFF	TGTGCCAGCACCTCACAGGGGTACACTGAAGCTTTCTTT
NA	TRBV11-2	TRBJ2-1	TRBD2	CASSSRPTSEHRIFEQFF	TGTGCCAGCAGCTCCCGTCCGACTAGCGAACACCGTATTTTTGAGCAGTTCTTC
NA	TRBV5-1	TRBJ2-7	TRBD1	CASSLGTGKTYEQYF	TGCGCCAGCAGCTTGGGGACAGGGAAGACCTACGAGCAGTACTTC
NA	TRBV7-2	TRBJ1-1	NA	CASTWWGGSNTEAFF	TGTGCCAGCACCTGGTGGGGGGGATCGAACACTGAAGCTTTCTTT
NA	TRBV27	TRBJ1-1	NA	CASSLWYRSEAFF	TGTGCCAGCAGTTTGTGGTATAGGTCTGAAGCTTTCTTT
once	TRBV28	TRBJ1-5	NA	CAILGQINQPQHF	TGTGCCATCCTTGGACAGATCAATCAGCCCCAGCATTTT
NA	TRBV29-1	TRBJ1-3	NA	CSSKDGSGNTIYF	TGCAGCTCCAAGGACGGCTCTGGAAACACCATATATTTT
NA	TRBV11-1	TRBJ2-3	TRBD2	CASTYGQFGRGSDTQYF	TGTGCCAGCACCTACGGCCAGTTCGGGCGGGGGTCGGATACGCAGTATTTT
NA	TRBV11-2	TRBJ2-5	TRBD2	CASRLAGRQETQYF	TGTGCCAGCAGACTAGCGGGGAGGCAAGAGACCCAGTACTTC
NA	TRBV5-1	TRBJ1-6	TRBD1	CASSTGQRVDNSPLHF	TGCGCCAGCAGCACGGGACAGAGAGTTGATAATTCACCCCTCCACTTT
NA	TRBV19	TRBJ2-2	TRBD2	CASGQREGRITGELFF	TGTGCCAGCGGCCAGCGGGAGGGCCGGATTACCGGGGAGCTGTTTTTT
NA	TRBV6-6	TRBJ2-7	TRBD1	CASKKDRANEQYF	TGTGCCAGCAAAAAAGACAGGGCCAACGAGCAGTACTTC
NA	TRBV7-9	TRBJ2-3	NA	CASSLVGVGTQYF	TGTGCCAGCAGCTTAGTGGGAGTGGGTACGCAGTATTTT
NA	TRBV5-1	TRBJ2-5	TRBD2	CASSSARGAWETQYF	TGCGCCAGCAGCTCCGCGCGGGGGGCTTGGGAGACCCAGTACTTC
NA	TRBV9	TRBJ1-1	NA	CASSPHRGMNTEAFF	TGTGCCAGCAGCCCCCACAGAGGTATGAACACTGAAGCTTTCTTT
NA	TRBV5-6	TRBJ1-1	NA	CASSLGTTKGAFF	TGTGCCAGCAGCTTGGGGACAACGAAAGGGGCTTTCTTT
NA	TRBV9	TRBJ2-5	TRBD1	CASSAGQGALQETQYF	TGTGCCAGCAGCGCTGGACAGGGGGCCCTTCAAGAGACCCAGTACTTC
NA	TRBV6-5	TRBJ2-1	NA	CASSRSRNEQFF	TGTGCCAGCAGTCGGAGCCGAAATGAGCAGTTCTTC
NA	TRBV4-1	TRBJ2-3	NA	CASSQVEGPQKTDTQYF	TGCGCCAGCAGCCAAGTTGAGGGCCCGCAGAAGACAGATACGCAGTATTTT
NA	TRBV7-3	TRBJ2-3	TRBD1	CASSSTGTGGADTQYF	TGTGCCAGCAGCTCTACCGGGACAGGGGGTGCAGATACGCAGTATTTT
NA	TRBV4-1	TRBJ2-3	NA	CASSQDHKGGLTDTQYF	TGCGCCAGCAGCCAAGATCATAAAGGAGGCCTCACAGATACGCAGTATTTT
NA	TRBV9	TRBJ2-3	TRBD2	CASSSGRVPTDTQYF	TGTGCCAGCAGTAGCGGGAGGGTCCCCACAGATACGCAGTATTTT
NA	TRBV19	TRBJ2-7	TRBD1	CASSRDRRNYEQYF	TGTGCCAGTAGTCGGGACAGGAGAAACTACGAGCAGTACTTC
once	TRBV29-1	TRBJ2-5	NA	CSVEPNELTQYF	TGCAGCGTTGAACCAAATGAGTTAACCCAGTACTTC
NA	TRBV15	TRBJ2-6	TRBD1	CATSRDGQGSSGANVLTF	TGTGCCACCAGCAGGGATGGACAGGGGTCGTCTGGGGCCAACGTCCTGACTTTC
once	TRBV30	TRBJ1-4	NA	CAWSEGHSNEKLFF	TGTGCCTGGAGTGAAGGGCACTCTAATGAAAAACTGTTTTTT
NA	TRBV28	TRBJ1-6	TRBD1	CASRLGQELYNSPLHF	TGTGCCAGCAGGTTAGGACAGGAGCTATATAATTCACCCCTCCACTTT
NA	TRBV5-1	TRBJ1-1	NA	CASSGASPIINTEAFF	TGCGCCAGCAGCGGGGCGTCTCCTATAATTAACACTGAAGCTTTCTTT
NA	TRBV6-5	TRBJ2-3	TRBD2	CASSWLLAGAHPNF	TGTGCCAGCAGTTGGCTTCTAGCGGGGGCCCATCCAAATTTT
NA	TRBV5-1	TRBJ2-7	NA	CATSLGGGKWYEQYF	TGCGCCACCTCTCTTGGAGGGGGGAAATGGTACGAGCAGTACTTC
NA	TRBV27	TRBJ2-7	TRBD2	CASSFREGTYEQYF	TGTGCCAGCAGTTTCCGGGAGGGGACCTACGAGCAGTACTTC